Listed below are T cell receptor beta chains from one sample, sequenced in a study of cytomegalovirus exposure and HLA in healthy donors. Assay: immunoSEQ multiplex PCR; the TCRdb copy retains only in-frame clones and omits some. The sample has 150,000 to 200,000 clones; 76% are singletons. The specimen sequenced was PBMCs. These receptors all stem from a male donor in good health and CMV-seronegative. Both conserved end residues are trimmed from each CDR3. Part of the rows lack a size; the others show once, few, many or a class for expanded clones.

v_call clone_size cdr3_aa
TRBV27 NA ASSLLSSNQPQH
TRBV11-2 once ASSSQGSNNEQF
TRBV28 NA ASITAGRISYNEQF
TRBV30 NA AWSGLRYEQY
TRBV28 NA ASSFGDRSGQPQH
TRBV18 NA ASSPQPLGETQY
TRBV18 NA ASSPLAGGPGETQY
TRBV28 NA ASSPQGWVRNEQF
TRBV5-4 NA ASSLRGLLGADTQY
TRBV28 NA ASSLARRRETQY
TRBV18 NA ASSLSGTGRNIQY
TRBV30 NA AWSWDSTGELF
TRBV4-1 NA ASSQEAGNTEAF
TRBV7-9 NA ASSLGSGRPTYEQY
TRBV7-9 NA ASSPNDRPNTGELF
TRBV4-1 NA ASSLVIPGTSGSKGDEQY
TRBV13 NA ASRRGQGYSYEQY
TRBV5-4 once ASSSWEGVGETQY
TRBV28 NA ASSFSLGTEYTGELF
TRBV2 NA ASSVEIHNEQF
TRBV7-3 NA ASSLTPPGSGANVLT
TRBV2 NA ASLRGQQETQY
TRBV28 NA ASSFRPGGVTEAF
TRBV18 NA ASSPRQVRSTEAF
TRBV29-1 NA SVKASGNQPQH
TRBV27 once ASSPSTSGNNEQF
TRBV18 once ASSPWGQQQETQY
TRBV6-5 NA ASSIQSYQPQH
TRBV6-5 NA ASSYQEGTDTQY
TRBV21-1 NA ARRGQGLADNEQF
TRBV28 NA ASTGQTYEQY
TRBV10-3 NA ATNDRGREKLF
TRBV4-1 NA ASSQGILGGGLNEQF
TRBV7-2 NA ASSLGTMNTEAF
TRBV28 few ASINPLLGSYT
TRBV19 NA ASSIRRDRRGETQY
TRBV28 NA ASSFQRGTGNTIY
TRBV2 NA ASSDRQGGTEAF
TRBV29-1 NA SVARGSTEAF
TRBV15 NA ATSPQGASPTDTQY
TRBV19 NA ASSSRDSLKTQY
TRBV27 NA ASTRGPTYNEQF
TRBV6-1 NA ASTRQTENTEAF
TRBV29-1 NA SVGRGYEQY
TRBV6-5 once ASSYRGLAGDREQF
TRBV18 NA ASSRSPDEKLF
TRBV7-8 NA ASSERAGGELF